The 25 T cell receptor beta chains given below trace back to one sample, sequenced in a study of siplizumab effects on memory and regulatory T cells. TCRdb's table, derived via immunoSEQ multiplex PCR, lists solely in-frame clones and lacks some. This sample carries some 64,000 clones, 65% to 80% of them seen once, and the ten largest clones take roughly 0.4%. Material for sequencing was memory CD4+ T cells sorted from blood. All receptors come from a human donor in good health.

The J gene is TRBJ1-5, the V gene TRBV6-6; 10 bases match TRBD1. CDR1 and CDR2 from the germline V gene are MNHNY and SVGAGI (reference sequence). The CDR3 length is 16 residues. V shed 0 bases and J 6 bases; nucleotides not matched to a gene: 5. The CDR3 is CASSYSLGQGGQPQHF. DNA of the CDR3: TGTGCCAGCAGTTACTCTCTTGGACAGGGGGGTCAGCCCCAGCATTTT.

The chain employs TRBV5-1 and TRBJ2-5, with a tentative D call TRBD1 (6 bases). The length of the CDR3 is 14 residues. Germline V CDR1 and CDR2: SGHRS, YFSETQ. Between the trimmed V and J ends, which lost 0 bases and 3 bases, there was a span of 9 bases. In DNA, the CDR3 is TGCGCCAGCAGCTTGGGCGCAGGGGAAGAGACCCAGTACTTC. Its translation is CASSLGAGEETQYF.

The rearrangement uses TRBV5-1 and TRBJ2-1, with D perhaps TRBD1 (7 bases). CDR3 length: 13 amino acids. V was shortened by 0 bases and J by 10 bases, with 11 bases between the two germline ends. From germline, CDR1 is SGHRS and CDR2 YFSETQ. CDR3 nucleotides: TGCGCCAGCAGCTTGGAACAGGGGAGGGAGCAGTTCTTC. Amino acids: CASSLEQGREQFF.

Turning to this clone: Other DNA sequences in this sample translate to the same CDR3. The chain has TRBV7-9 and TRBJ2-5; 12 nucleotides agree with TRBD2. The V gene end was trimmed by 4 bases and the J gene end by 2 bases; junction bases not matched to a gene: 2. The CDR3 has 15 residues. The germline V gene encodes CDR1 SEHNR and CDR2 FQNEAQ (reference sequence). The chain's CDR3 is CASSSGTSGQETQYF. The CDR3, as DNA: TGTGCCAGCAGCTCAGGGACTAGCGGGCAAGAGACCCAGTACTTC.

The rearrangement uses TRBV7-2 and TRBJ2-3; either TRBD1 or TRBD2 may supply D (5 bases each). Germline V gene lookup returns CDR1 SGHTA and CDR2 FQGNSA. CDR3 size: 14 residues. V lost 7 bases and J lost 1, with 12 bases in between. The CDR3 loop is CASTGTGRTDTQYF. In nucleotides, the CDR3 is TGTGCCAGCACCGGGACGGGACGCACAGATACGCAGTATTTT.

This chain links TRBV4-3 with TRBJ1-2; 9 nucleotides line up with TRBD1. The germline gives CDR1 LGHNA, CDR2 YSLEER. V was pared by 0 bases and J by 6 bases, with 11 bases of the junction left unmatched. This CDR3 region has 17 residues. For the CDR3, the DNA is TGCGCCAGCAGCCAAGATTTTAGGGGGGGACAGGGAAATGGCTACACCTTC. Residues: CASSQDFRGGQGNGYTF.

Notes on this clone: The junction shows a germline mismatch at one end, possibly a read error. The gene calls are TRBV5-1 and TRBJ2-1; D not certain. This CDR3 has 16 amino acids. Per germline, CDR1 SGHRS and CDR2 YFSETQ. CDR3 sequence: CASNLNERSSGNEQFF. The DNA of the CDR3 is TGCGCCAGCAACTTGAACGAGCGCAGCTCGGGCAATGAGCAGTTCTTC. Together with reference TRBV5-1 and TRBJ2-1, the CDR3 gives the full variable domain: KAGVTQTPRYLIKTRGQQVTLSCSPISGHRSVSWYQQTPGQGLQFLFEYFSETQRNKGNFPGRFSGRQFSNSRSEMNVSTLELGDSALYLCASNLNERSSGNEQFFGPGTRLTVL.

J is TRBJ1-5 and V is TRBV6-5, with D possibly being TRBD1 (6 bases). Looked up from germline, CDR1 is MNHEY and CDR2 is SVGAGI. V gave up 2 bases and J gave up 6 bases, with 11 bases separating them. This CDR3 is built from 14 residues. This CDR3 is CASSYAGGGQPQHF. The CDR3, as DNA: TGTGCCAGCAGTTACGCGGGGGGCGGTCAGCCCCAGCATTTT.

This clone was seen a few times. The rearrangement links TRBV10-3 to TRBJ1-4; 10 nucleotides match TRBD1. V was pared by 10 bases and J by 6 bases, with 14 bases of the junction left unmatched. The V gene's germline CDR1 is ENHRY and CDR2 SYGVKD. The CDR3 has 16 residues. The CDR3 loop reads CATKRGTGTGDEKLFF. For the CDR3, the DNA is TGTGCCACCAAGCGGGGAACCGGGACAGGGGATGAAAAACTGTTTTTT.

The rearrangement joins TRBV4-1 to TRBJ1-1, with unresolved D. CDR1 MGHRA and CDR2 YSYEKL come from the germline V gene. CDR3 size: 14 residues. V was trimmed by 1 base and J by 6 bases, leaving 12 bases between them. The CDR3 sequence is CASSQGEGPAEAFF. As DNA, the CDR3 is TGCGCCAGCAGCCAAGGGGAAGGTCCCGCTGAAGCTTTCTTT.

The chain recombines TRBV6-5 with TRBJ1-4; maybe TRBD1 (5 bases). CDR3 length: 14 amino acids. V was cut by 5 bases and J by 8 bases, with 15 bases left in between. CDR1 is MNHEY and CDR2 is SVGAGI in the germline V gene. CDR3: CASSGALTREKLFF. The CDR3 coding sequence is TGTGCCAGCAGTGGGGCACTGACGCGAGAAAAACTGTTTTTT.

V is TRBV6-1 and J is TRBJ1-1; D uncertain. Trimming pared 1 base from V and 0 bases from J, leaving 18 bases between. Germline V gene data show CDR1 as MNHNS and CDR2 as SASEGT. This CDR3 comprises 18 residues. CDR3 sequence (DNA): TGTGCCAGCAGTGAAGGGGTGGAGGATTACCTCATGAACACTGAAGCTTTCTTT. Its protein product is CASSEGVEDYLMNTEAFF.

The chain uses TRBV30 and TRBJ2-1, with TRBD2 identical over 8 bases. Unmatched junction bases numbered 7, after V lost 4 bases and J lost 8 bases. The germline gives CDR1 GTSNPN, CDR2 SVGIG (reference sequence). CDR3 length: 13 amino acids. The chain's CDR3 is CAWKRGGRYEQFF. The CDR3 region has the DNA TGTGCCTGGAAACGCGGGGGGCGGTATGAGCAGTTCTTC.

With respect to this clone: The same CDR3 arises from other DNA sequences in this sample as well. V usage is TRBV7-2 and J usage is TRBJ2-5, with D uncertain. Germline V lookup: CDR1 SGHTA, CDR2 FQGNSA. V lost 5 bases and J lost 1, with 2 bases in between. The CDR3 has 11 amino acids. DNA for the CDR3: TGTGCCAGCAGCCTCCAAGAGACCCAGTACTTC. Translated, it gives CASSLQETQYF.

There are a few counts of this clone. This sequence joins TRBV5-1 and TRBJ2-2; TRBD2 matches 8 bases. The CDR3 runs 15 residues. Per germline, CDR1 SGHRS and CDR2 YFSETQ. The junction had 4 bases not matched to a gene; V was cut back by 2 bases and J by 4 bases. The CDR3 DNA reads TGCGCCAGCAGCTTTAGCGGGGAAGGCACCGGGGAGCTGTTTTTT. Protein product: CASSFSGEGTGELFF.

This clone was seen once. This sequence joins TRBV21-1 and TRBJ2-7; whether TRBD2, the table's D call, matches the DNA was not checked. TRBV21-1 is a known pseudogene. This CDR3 has 14 amino acids. The DNA of the CDR3 is TGTGCCAGCAGCAAACGGTCCCTATCCTACGAGCAGTACTTC. This codes for CASSKRSLSYEQYF.

In this sample, this clone turned up once. This rearrangement joins TRBV10-2 to TRBJ1-4, with 7 nucleotides matching TRBD1. Per germline, CDR1 WSHSY and CDR2 SAAADI. CDR3 length: 13 amino acids. The junction had 2 bases not matched to a gene; V was cut back by 5 bases and J by 5 bases. The CDR3: CASSQGQNEKLFF. For the CDR3, the DNA is TGCGCCAGCAGTCAGGGACAGAATGAAAAACTGTTTTTT.

V is TRBV18 and J is TRBJ1-1; weak D call: TRBD1 (5 bases). Germline CDR1 reads KGHSH; CDR2 reads LQKENI. The length of the CDR3 is 15 residues. Trimming took off 6 bases at V and 0 bases at J, with 14 bases between the two ends. The CDR3 loop is CASSQQGSMNTEAFF. CDR3 coding DNA: TGTGCCAGCTCTCAGCAGGGTTCCATGAACACTGAAGCTTTCTTT.

The J gene is TRBJ2-3, the V gene TRBV5-1, with D perhaps matching TRBD1 (5 bases). This CDR3 contains 14 residues. Germline lookup yields CDR1 SGHRS and CDR2 YFSETQ. V lost 5 bases to trimming and J lost 1 base, with 11 bases between them. The CDR3 sequence: CASSQGRGTDTQYF. The CDR3 DNA follows: TGCGCCAGCAGTCAGGGCCGGGGCACAGATACGCAGTATTTT.

The chain uses TRBV5-1 and TRBJ2-3; D is possibly TRBD1 (6 bases). The CDR3 has 15 amino acids. From germline, CDR1 is SGHRS and CDR2 YFSETQ. V was trimmed by 5 bases and J by 1 base, leaving 14 bases between them. CDR3 in amino acids: CASRGVGGGTDTQYF. The DNA of the CDR3 is TGCGCCAGCAGGGGTGTTGGGGGCGGCACAGATACGCAGTATTTT.

This chain joins TRBV28 and TRBJ1-1; D gene uncertain. Germline V gives CDR1 MDHEN, CDR2 SYDVKM. CDR3 length: 12 amino acids. V was clipped by 8 bases and J by 2 bases, with 9 bases between them. The CDR3 spells CASRLLNTEAFF. For the CDR3, the DNA is TGTGCCAGCCGACTCTTAAACACTGAAGCTTTCTTT. The variable domain in full, completed from reference TRBV28 and TRBJ1-1, reads DVKVTQSSRYLVKRTGEKVFLECVQDMDHENMFWYRQDPGLGLRLIYFSYDVKMKEKGDIPEGYSVSREKKERFSLILESASTNQTSMYLCASRLLNTEAFFGQGTRLTVV.

V and J are TRBV19 and TRBJ2-5; D may match TRBD1 or TRBD2 (5 bases each). The V gene lost 7 bases and the J gene lost 2 bases, with 14 bases spanning the gap. The CDR3 spans 14 residues. Germline CDR1 LNHDA, CDR2 SQIVND (reference sequence). The CDR3 region has the DNA TGTGCCAGTAAAAAAAACGGGGCTCAAGAGACCCAGTACTTC. This codes for CASKKNGAQETQYF.

J is TRBJ2-1 and V is TRBV5-4, with D uncertain. The CDR3 consists of 11 residues. V dropped 2 bases and J dropped 6 bases, with 3 bases sitting between them. Germline V gene sequence: CDR1 SGHNT, CDR2 YYREEE (reference sequence). This CDR3 is CASSFRNEQFF. The CDR3 DNA sequence: TGTGCCAGCAGCTTCCGCAATGAGCAGTTCTTC.

This clone was picked up one time. J is TRBJ2-3 and V is TRBV10-3; the match to TRBD2 covers 9 bases. The CDR3 runs to 16 residues. In germline, CDR1 is ENHRY, CDR2 SYGVKD. V gave up 3 bases and J gave up 4 bases; unmatched junction bases: 8. The CDR3 spells CAISDLGGGAADTQYF. In DNA, the CDR3 is TGTGCCATCAGTGATCTAGGCGGGGGGGCCGCAGATACGCAGTATTTT.

This sequence joins TRBV6-1 and TRBJ1-2; D remains unclear. Germline V gives CDR1 MNHNS, CDR2 SASEGT. CDR3 length: 14 residues. V was clipped by 6 bases and J by 5 bases, with 16 bases between them. Written as DNA, the CDR3 is TGTGCCAGCAGAGTCCTGAGCCTTTTTTATGGCTACACCTTC. Amino acid sequence: CASRVLSLFYGYTF.